The 26 T cell receptor beta chains below were found in one sample sequenced in a study of T cells in localized non-small cell lung cancer. Generated by immunoSEQ multiplex PCR, the TCRdb table keeps only in-frame clones and is missing some. The table shows 40,000 to 65,000 clones, with around nine tenths occurring only once. The sequencing here drew on PBMCs, taken before any cancer treatment. The receptors originated from a female donor with stage II lung adenocarcinoma.

The J gene is TRBJ2-1, the V gene TRBV5-1, with 8 nucleotides matching TRBD1. This CDR3 region has 14 residues. Germline V CDR1 and CDR2: SGHRS, YFSETQ. Losses at the gene ends were 4 bases for V and 8 bases for J; bases not matched to a gene: 8. CDR3 DNA: TGCGCCAGCAGCATCGGACAGGGAACGTATGAGCAGTTCTTC. It yields the protein CASSIGQGTYEQFF.

This clone was counted a few times. The CDR3 nucleotides are TGTGCCAGCAGCCGGGGACAGGGGTACAGCTCCTATAATTCACCCCTCCACTTT. It is translated as CASSRGQGYSSYNSPLHF. The chain carries TRBV5-4 and TRBJ1-6; 10 bases line up with TRBD1. The length of the CDR3 is 18 residues. Unmatched junction bases numbered 7, after V lost 4 bases and J lost 0 bases. Germline V gene lookup returns CDR1 SGHNT and CDR2 YYREEE (reference sequence).

This clone is a singleton in its sample. For the CDR3, the DNA is TGTGCCAGCAGCCTCCCGGGTGGGGATCAGCCCCAGCATTTT. The encoded protein is CASSLPGGDQPQHF. The chain has TRBV2 and TRBJ1-5; D gene ambiguous. Germline V lookup: CDR1 SNHLY, CDR2 FYNNEI. This CDR3 spans 14 amino acids. Between the trimmed V and J ends, which lost 6 bases and 5 bases, there was a span of 14 bases.

The chain couples TRBV2 to TRBJ1-1, with 8 bases aligning to TRBD1. V was pared by 7 bases and J by 2 bases, with 9 bases of the junction left unmatched. Germline-derived CDR1 and CDR2 are SNHLY and FYNNEI. The CDR3 is made up of 15 amino acids. The CDR3 is CASNKNQGANTEAFF. In DNA, the CDR3 is TGTGCCAGCAATAAGAATCAGGGGGCCAACACTGAAGCTTTCTTT.

DNA of the CDR3: TGTGCCAGCTCAAACGGACAGGGCTATAATTCACCCCTCCACTTT. It codes for CASSNGQGYNSPLHF. The chain carries TRBV18 and TRBJ1-6, with 8 bases that match TRBD1. This CDR3 has 15 residues. Per germline, CDR1 KGHSH and CDR2 LQKENI. The V segment lost 5 bases and the J segment 3 bases; nucleotides outside the gene matches: 3.

V gene TRBV19 combines with J gene TRBJ2-5; no clear D. The CDR3 contains 15 residues. The V and J ends lost 4 bases and 5 bases respectively, with 17 bases between them. Germline V gene sequence: CDR1 LNHDA, CDR2 SQIVND (reference sequence). The CDR3 nucleotides read TGTGCCAGTAGTACCCGAGAATTCCGGAAGGAGACCCAGTACTTC. Its protein is CASSTREFRKETQYF.

This CDR3 is CSVEGLAGWGETQYF. CDR3 bases: TGCAGCGTTGAGGGACTAGCGGGGTGGGGAGAGACCCAGTACTTC. The chain has TRBV29-1 and TRBJ2-5; 13 bases align to TRBD2. Germline V gene lookup returns CDR1 SQVTM and CDR2 ANQGSEA. The J segment lost 4 bases and the V segment lost 3 bases, leaving 5 bases of the junction unmatched. This CDR3 comprises 15 residues.

This sequence joins TRBV4-1 and TRBJ2-1; 7 nucleotides agree with TRBD2. The V gene's germline CDR1 is MGHRA and CDR2 YSYEKL. V shed 0 bases, J shed 1 base, and the junction held 6 bases outside the gene matches. This CDR3 has 17 residues. The CDR3: CASSQDAGGISYNEQFF. The CDR3 DNA is TGCGCCAGCAGCCAAGACGCCGGGGGGATATCCTACAATGAGCAGTTCTTC.

The sample holds one count of this clone. The chain carries TRBV7-9 and TRBJ2-7; 9 nucleotides align to TRBD1. The CDR3 is 17 residues long. The trim removed 0 bases at V and 3 bases at J, leaving 9 bases unmatched. Germline lookup yields CDR1 SEHNR and CDR2 FQNEAQ (reference sequence). This CDR3 reads CASSLAPGTGTIYEQYF. For the CDR3, the DNA is TGTGCCAGCAGCTTAGCGCCTGGGACAGGGACGATCTACGAGCAGTACTTC.

The chain recombines TRBV5-8 with TRBJ1-2; tentative D call: TRBD1 (5 bases). Germline-derived CDR1 and CDR2 are SGHTS and YDEGEE. This CDR3 is built from 14 residues. V lost 0 bases and J lost 3, with 9 bases in between. DNA for the CDR3: TGTGCCAGCAGCTTGGGGACATCAGACTATGGCTACACCTTC. Translating it yields CASSLGTSDYGYTF.

V usage is TRBV11-2 and J usage is TRBJ1-2, with D possibly TRBD1 on 6 matching bases. This CDR3 contains 14 residues. CDR1 is SGHAT, CDR2 FQNNGV, per germline. Deletions cut 5 bases from V and 5 bases from J, with 15 bases between. The CDR3 DNA reads TGTGCCAGCAGCCCGGACAGACTATTTTATGGCTACACCTTC. This sequence encodes CASSPDRLFYGYTF. Full variable domain (outside the CDR3, taken from reference TRBV11-2 and TRBJ1-2): EAGVAQSPRYKIIEKRQSVAFWCNPISGHATLYWYQQILGQGPKLLIQFQNNGVVDDSQLPKDRFSAERLKGVDSTLKIQPAKLEDSAVYLCASSPDRLFYGYTFGSGTRLTVV.

This sequence joins TRBV2 and TRBJ2-7; 7 nucleotides align to TRBD2. The length of the CDR3 is 15 residues. After removal of 7 bases from V and 4 bases from J, the junction contained 13 bases not matched to a gene. Germline V gene sequence: CDR1 SNHLY, CDR2 FYNNEI. The CDR3 protein is CASTPGGVREYEQYF. The CDR3 nucleotides are TGTGCCAGCACCCCGGGAGGTGTCAGAGAGTACGAGCAGTACTTC.

J is TRBJ1-2 and V is TRBV6-1; 7 nucleotides agree with TRBD1. The CDR3 extends over 17 amino acids. Trimming cost V 0 bases and J 4 bases; bases outside gene matches: 11. Germline V gives CDR1 MNHNS, CDR2 SASEGT. The CDR3 DNA reads TGTGCCAGCAGTGAAGCCTCGCACACAGGGGTGGCCTATGGCTACACCTTC. This sequence encodes CASSEASHTGVAYGYTF.

This clone appeared a single time. The chain uses TRBV7-2 and TRBJ2-3, with TRBD2 identical over 14 bases. The CDR3 consists of 17 residues. With V trimmed by 4 bases and J by 3 bases, 6 bases remained unmatched. Germline V gene sequence: CDR1 SGHTA, CDR2 FQGNSA. The DNA for the CDR3 is TGTGCCAGCAGCTCGGGGACTAGCGGGGGAGTAACAGATACGCAGTATTTT. Amino acid sequence: CASSSGTSGGVTDTQYF.

The genes are TRBV5-1 and TRBJ2-7; D might be TRBD1 or TRBD2, each matching 6 bases. Germline V gene sequence: CDR1 SGHRS, CDR2 YFSETQ. The CDR3 length is 15 residues. The V end lost 2 bases, the J end lost 2 bases, and 14 bases lay between the germline ends. The CDR3 sequence: CASSFQGGITYEQYF. CDR3 DNA: TGCGCCAGCAGCTTTCAAGGGGGGATTACCTACGAGCAGTACTTC.

The rearrangement joins TRBV19 to TRBJ1-5; 7 nucleotides agree with TRBD1. The CDR3 runs 15 residues. J lost 4 bases, V lost 9 bases, and 12 bases had no gene match. The germline gives CDR1 LNHDA, CDR2 SQIVND (reference sequence). For the CDR3, the DNA is TGTGCCAGCCGATCAACCGGGACAGAGAATCAGCCCCAGCATTTT. Translating it yields CASRSTGTENQPQHF.

V and J are TRBV19 and TRBJ1-2; D is unresolved. The CDR3 runs to 12 residues. Germline-derived CDR1 and CDR2 are LNHDA and SQIVND (reference sequence). V gave up 5 bases and J gave up 4 bases, with 8 bases separating them. The CDR3 DNA is TGTGCCAGTAGTCTTCGGGCCTATGGCTACACCTTC. Translated: CASSLRAYGYTF.

This chain joins TRBV7-8 and TRBJ1-5; tentative D call: TRBD1 (6 bases). Germline V gene lookup returns CDR1 SGHVS and CDR2 FQNEAQ. Trimming removed 1 base at V and 5 bases at J, with 12 bases between. The CDR3 runs to 15 residues. The CDR3 DNA is TGTGCCAGCAGCTTAGAGGACAGAGCGTATCAGCCCCAGCATTTT. Protein product: CASSLEDRAYQPQHF.

The chain carries TRBV6-1 and TRBJ1-4; D unresolved. Germline V gives CDR1 MNHNS, CDR2 SASEGT. The CDR3 is 14 residues long. V was pared by 5 bases and J by 8 bases, with 15 bases between. CDR3 DNA: TGTGCCAGCAGTTCTAAGGAAGGAGGGGAAAAACTGTTTTTT. It encodes CASSSKEGGEKLFF.

This clone was detected only once. The chain joins TRBV7-2 to TRBJ2-2; D is undetermined. The CDR3 contains 13 residues. Trimming left V 0 bases short and J 5 bases short, with 4 bases between. Germline V gene data show CDR1 as SGHTA and CDR2 as FQGNSA. For the CDR3, the DNA is TGTGCCAGCAGCTTAGCAGGGACCGGGGAGCTGTTTTTT. This sequence encodes CASSLAGTGELFF.

J is TRBJ1-6 and V is TRBV11-2; D is perhaps TRBD1 (6 bases). The germline V gene has CDR1 SGHAT and CDR2 FQNNGV. The CDR3 is made up of 18 amino acids. The germline V and J ends were trimmed by 5 bases and 0 bases, with 17 bases remaining between them. CDR3 nucleotides: TGTGCCAGCAGCCTACGTGACAGGTCCAGCTCCTATAATTCACCCCTCCACTTT. Residues: CASSLRDRSSSYNSPLHF.

V gene TRBV2 combines with J gene TRBJ1-2, with 10 bases identical to TRBD1. The germline gives CDR1 SNHLY, CDR2 FYNNEI. The junction had 9 bases not matched to a gene; V was cut back by 6 bases and J by 5 bases. This CDR3 is 15 amino acids long. The CDR3 nucleotides are TGTGCCAGCAGAGCGGGACAGGGGCGCCAGTATGGCTACACCTTC. This codes for CASRAGQGRQYGYTF.

The chain is built from TRBV9 and TRBJ1-4; no definite D call. V dropped 2 bases and J dropped 2 bases, with 10 bases sitting between them. The CDR3 runs to 15 residues. CDR1 and CDR2 (germline): SGDLS, YYNGEE. The CDR3 sequence is CASSVRAETNEKLFF. In DNA form, the CDR3 reads TGTGCCAGCAGCGTCCGTGCGGAGACTAATGAAAAACTGTTTTTT.

This clone was counted a single time. V is TRBV16 and J is TRBJ2-7, with 15 positions matching TRBD2. V lost 4 bases, J lost 5 bases, and 6 bases stayed unmatched. Germline V lookup: CDR1 KGHSY, CDR2 FQNENV. This CDR3 is 16 amino acids long. This CDR3 reads CASSRGTSGGINEQYF. The CDR3 DNA sequence: TGTGCCAGCAGCCGGGGGACTAGCGGGGGGATAAACGAGCAGTACTTC.

The chain uses TRBV6-5 and TRBJ1-1; D gene uncertain. CDR3 size: 13 residues. Germline V gene data show CDR1 as MNHEY and CDR2 as SVGAGI. V lost 0 bases to trimming and J lost 3 bases, with 5 bases between them. CDR3 DNA: TGTGCCAGCAGTTACTCGATAGACACTGAAGCTTTCTTT. As protein: CASSYSIDTEAFF.

V usage is TRBV30 and J usage is TRBJ2-1, with 7 positions matching TRBD2. This CDR3 has 13 residues. The V and J ends lost 3 bases and 6 bases, in that order; junction bases with no gene match: 5. Germline V lookup: CDR1 GTSNPN, CDR2 SVGIG (reference sequence). This chain's CDR3 is CAWRQAGVNEQFF. The DNA for the CDR3 is TGTGCCTGGAGGCAGGCGGGGGTCAATGAGCAGTTCTTC.